This T cell receptor (beta chain) is from a study of blood T cell repertoires in COVID-19. About the study: The United States, Italy and Spain provided the acute and convalescent COVID-19 samples. T cells, B-cell-depleted T cells, or PBMCs provided the cDNA or gDNA that served as material.

The authors' processing: Quantification of nucleated cells was approximated via reference gene primer amplification. Generated by immunoSEQ multiplex PCR, the TCRdb table keeps only in-frame clones and is missing some. Clone size and the V and J calls come from that table; the DNA yielded D and trimming. The sample lists about 340,000 clones; 80% to 90% were seen once. Participants' reported clinical history set cohort assignment. The receptor's source is a woman between 35 and 50 years old with acute COVID-19. The source material was PBMCs or T cells enriched from blood (not recorded which).

The CDR3 sequence is CASSLPGVYGYTF. The DNA for the CDR3 is TGTGCCAGCAGCTTACCCGGGGTCTATGGCTACACCTTC. The chain employs TRBV7-8 and TRBJ1-2; no firm D call. V was trimmed by 2 bases and J by 4 bases, leaving 8 bases between them. CDR1 and CDR2 from the germline V gene are SGHVS and FQNEAQ. This CDR3 has 13 amino acids.